This TCR beta chain originates from a study of blood T cell repertoires in COVID-19. Study context: The study drew acute and convalescent COVID-19 samples from the United States, Italy and Spain. Sources were T cells, B-cell-depleted T cells, or PBMCs; the material itself was cDNA or gDNA.

Looked up from germline, CDR1 is SNHLY and CDR2 is FYNNEI. V lost 7 bases and J lost 5; bases outside the gene matches: 8. The CDR3 runs to 16 residues. How the authors handled the data: From reference gene primer amplification, estimates of nucleated cell counts were derived. Assay: immunoSEQ multiplex PCR; the TCRdb copy retains only in-frame clones and omits some. Clone size and the V and J calls come from that table; the DNA yielded D and trimming. The sample yields approximately 11,000 clones, roughly 90% seen once. The V gene is TRBV2, the J gene TRBJ2-2; 12 bases are a match to TRBD1. Source material: peripheral blood. The TCR comes from a human donor in a cohort sampled during active COVID-19. This CDR3 is CASIGGTGGGTGELFF. The CDR3 region has the DNA TGTGCCAGCATAGGTGGGACAGGGGGCGGTACCGGGGAGCTGTTTTTT.